A selection of T cell receptor beta chains follows, all from one sample in a study of shared clonotypes between healthy human individuals. Repertoires were generated with immunoSEQ multiplex PCR, while TCRdb's copy carries only in-frame clones and drops some. This table has over 1.4 million clones, approximately 97% appearing once. Sequenced sample: naive CD4+ T cells sorted from blood. The receptors shown here come from a man under 40 in good health. The CDR3 runs from the conserved cysteine through the conserved F or W. A D gene is named only where the DNA matches it firmly. Clone sizes are given selectively: once, few, many, or a class where the clone is expanded.

-	TRBJ2-1	TRBV10-1	TRBD2	TGCGCCAGCAGTGAGTCCCGCGGACTAGCGGGCCACAATGAGCAGTTCTTC	CASSESRGLAGHNEQFF
-	TRBJ2-7	TRBV5-4	TRBD1	TGTGCCAGCAGTTATGAGGGACAGCGATCCTACGAGCAGTACTTC	CASSYEGQRSYEQYF
-	TRBJ2-5	TRBV4-1	-	TGCGCCAGCAGCCAAGGGGATCAAGAGACCCAGTACTTC	CASSQGDQETQYF
-	TRBJ2-7	TRBV9	TRBD2	TGTGCCAGCAGCGTAGCGGGAGGGACCTACGAGCAGTACTTC	CASSVAGGTYEQYF
-	TRBJ2-3	TRBV5-1	-	TGCGCCAGCACGGAGGGTTCGTTCGTTACAGATACGCAGTATTTT	CASTEGSFVTDTQYF
-	TRBJ2-2	TRBV28	-	TGTGCCAGCAGTTTATTCGTTGGGGGCCTAGAAAGCGGGGAGCTGTTTTTT	CASSLFVGGLESGELFF
-	TRBJ2-6	TRBV13	TRBD1	TGTGCCAGCAGATATAACAGGGGATCCTTCTCTGGGGCCAACGTCCTGACTTTC	CASRYNRGSFSGANVLTF
-	TRBJ2-1	TRBV5-1	-	TGCGCCAGCAGCATCGGGACTCTATCGTCCAATGAGCAGTTCTTC	CASSIGTLSSNEQFF
-	TRBJ2-7	TRBV27	-	TGTGCCAGCAGTTTGGGGGGACCGGGGGTCTTTTGGTACTACGAGCAGTACTTC	CASSLGGPGVFWYYEQYF
-	TRBJ1-2	TRBV2	TRBD1	TGTGCCAGCAGCGTGACAGGGGGAGATGGCTACACCTTC	CASSVTGGDGYTF
-	TRBJ2-1	TRBV27	TRBD2	TGTGCCAGCAGTTTATCGCGGAGGGGTTTCCTAGCGGGTTATGAGCAGTTCTTC	CASSLSRRGFLAGYEQFF
-	TRBJ2-7	TRBV28	TRBD1	TGTGCCAGCAGCACCCCCGGGACAGGGGGATTCCGCGAGCAGTACTTC	CASSTPGTGGFREQYF
-	TRBJ2-7	TRBV25-1	-	TGTGCCAGCAGTGCCCGTTCCCCGGCCTACGAGCAGTACTTC	CASSARSPAYEQYF
-	TRBJ2-2	TRBV5-1	-	TGCGCCAGCAGCTTGTTCCGGGGTGCGAACACCGGGGAGCTGTTTTTT	CASSLFRGANTGELFF
once	TRBJ1-5	TRBV18	-	TGTGCCAGCTCAGCTATTGATCAGCCCCAGCATTTT	CASSAIDQPQHF
once	TRBJ1-4	TRBV29-1	-	TGCAGCGTTAGCCGGACGCTTAATGAAAAACTGTTTTTT	CSVSRTLNEKLFF
-	TRBJ2-3	TRBV7-9	-	TGTGCCAGCAGCCAACGACTAGTCTCAGATACGCAGTATTTT	CASSQRLVSDTQYF
-	TRBJ2-2	TRBV10-1	-	TGCGCCAGCAGTCCAGGGAGTCCCGGGGAGCTGTTTTTT	CASSPGSPGELFF
-	TRBJ2-3	TRBV7-9	-	TGTGCCAGCAGCCCCAAACCCCGCGAGTATTTT	CASSPKPREYF
-	TRBJ2-3	TRBV27	TRBD2	TGTGCCAGCAGGTTAGCGGGAGGGCCTGGGTCAGATACGCAGTATTTT	CASRLAGGPGSDTQYF
-	TRBJ2-1	TRBV2	-	TGTGCCAGCAAGGGGGAATACAATGAGCAGTTCTTC	CASKGEYNEQFF
-	TRBJ1-1	TRBV19	-	TGTGCCAGTAGTACCCCCCCGAACACTGAAGCTTTCTTT	CASSTPPNTEAFF
-	TRBJ2-5	TRBV7-2	TRBD1	TGTGCCAGCAGCTTAGCGGGGACAGGGGCGCCCGTGTACCAAGAGACCCAGTACTTC	CASSLAGTGAPVYQETQYF
-	TRBJ1-1	TRBV19	-	TGTGCCAGTAGTATCCAGGGGCTGAACACTGAAGCTTTCTTT	CASSIQGLNTEAFF
-	TRBJ2-1	TRBV5-4	TRBD2	TGTGCCAGCAGCTTAGAGCGGGAGACCTACAATGAGCAGTTCTTC	CASSLERETYNEQFF
-	TRBJ2-7	TRBV28	-	TGTGCCAGCAGTTTTGGTCAGCGGGCGGCCTACGAGCAGTACTTC	CASSFGQRAAYEQYF
-	TRBJ2-2	TRBV2	-	TGTGCCAGCAGAGGGGACATTGCCGGGGAGCTGTTTTTT	CASRGDIAGELFF
-	TRBJ2-2	TRBV13	TRBD1	TGTGCCAGCAGCTGGGCGGCGAAAGGACAGGGGAGCACCGGGGAGCTGTTTTTT	CASSWAAKGQGSTGELFF
-	TRBJ1-5	TRBV6-6	-	TGTGCCAGCAGTTACAATCCAGGATCTCGTCAGCCCCAGCATTTT	CASSYNPGSRQPQHF
-	TRBJ1-1	TRBV5-1	-	TGCGCCAGCAACTCGCGGCCAATGAACACTGAAGCTTTCTTT	CASNSRPMNTEAFF
-	TRBJ1-5	TRBV18	-	TGTGCCAGCTCACTAAGACACACTAGCAATCAGCCCCAGCATTTT	CASSLRHTSNQPQHF
-	TRBJ1-2	TRBV2	-	TGTGCCAGCACAGAGGGGTCCTTTACCTTC	CASTEGSFTF
once	TRBJ1-2	TRBV29-1	-	TGCAGCGTTGAAAAAGACCAGAATGGCTACACCTTC	CSVEKDQNGYTF
-	TRBJ1-1	TRBV18	-	TGTGCCAGCTCACCACCCCTCCGTCGGACTGAAGCTTTCTTT	CASSPPLRRTEAFF
-	TRBJ2-2	TRBV4-3	TRBD2	TGCGCCAGCAGCCAGGGGACTAGCGGGAGGGAGAACACCGGGGAGCTGTTTTTT	CASSQGTSGRENTGELFF
-	TRBJ2-1	TRBV5-1	-	TGCGCCAGCAGCTTGGGGAATAACGTAAACAATGAGCAGTTCTTC	CASSLGNNVNNEQFF
once	TRBJ2-7	TRBV11-2	-	TGTGCCAGCAGCTTAACCCACCGAGCGTACGAGCAGTACTTC	CASSLTHRAYEQYF
-	TRBJ2-1	TRBV6-1	-	TGTGCCAGCACCTCCTACAATGAGCAGTTCTTC	CASTSYNEQFF
-	TRBJ2-2	TRBV7-6	TRBD2	TGTGCCAGCAGCTTAGTTTCTAGCGGGAGATTGTACACCGGGGAGCTGTTTTTT	CASSLVSSGRLYTGELFF
once	TRBJ2-5	TRBV7-6	TRBD1	TGTGCCAGCAGCTTAAGGGACAGGCACCAAGAGACCCAGTACTTC	CASSLRDRHQETQYF